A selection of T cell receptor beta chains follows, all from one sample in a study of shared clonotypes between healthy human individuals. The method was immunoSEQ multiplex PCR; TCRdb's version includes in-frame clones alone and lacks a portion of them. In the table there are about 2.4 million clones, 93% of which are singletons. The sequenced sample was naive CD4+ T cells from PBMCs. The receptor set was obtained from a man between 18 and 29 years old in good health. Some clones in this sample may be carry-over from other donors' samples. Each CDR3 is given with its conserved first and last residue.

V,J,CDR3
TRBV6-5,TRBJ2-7,CASTRSGSPREQYF
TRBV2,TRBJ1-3,CASSEGPNSGNTIYF
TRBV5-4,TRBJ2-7,CASSLRQNSYEQYF
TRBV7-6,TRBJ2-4,CASSPQPSQGNIQYF
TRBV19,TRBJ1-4,CASMSGGAPHEKLFF
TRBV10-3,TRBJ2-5,CAASSGRQETQYF
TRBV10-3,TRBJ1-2,CAISVQVNYGYTF
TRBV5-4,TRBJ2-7,CASSRGTASYEQYF
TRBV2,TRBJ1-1,CASSVEQGAYAEAFF
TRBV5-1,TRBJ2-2,CASSFNRDTGELFF
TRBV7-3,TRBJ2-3,CASSPRRSATDTQYF
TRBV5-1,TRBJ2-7,CASSSPFFGREGPYEQYF
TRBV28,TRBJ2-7,CASTAGVYEQYF
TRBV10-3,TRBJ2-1,CATKAGEQFF
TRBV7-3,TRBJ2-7,CASSPGRERGTYEQYF
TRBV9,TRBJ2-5,CASSRDGRQETQYF
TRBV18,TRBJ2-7,CASSPSRLFEQYF
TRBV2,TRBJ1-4,CASSVENSNEKLFF
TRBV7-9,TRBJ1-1,CASSLIQGATEAFF
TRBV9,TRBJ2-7,CASSARQGYEQYF
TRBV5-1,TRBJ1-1,CASSPGTFMNTEAFF
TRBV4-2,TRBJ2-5,CASSQELAGGPTRGAQYF
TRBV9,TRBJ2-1,CASSVASGSFDEQFF
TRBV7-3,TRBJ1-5,CASSDDSNQPQHF
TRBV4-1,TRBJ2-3,CASSLSHIGPDTQYF
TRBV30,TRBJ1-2,CAWGDSNYGYTF
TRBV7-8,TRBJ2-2,CASSETSGYTGELFF
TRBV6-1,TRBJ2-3,CASRWTSGRGNTQYF
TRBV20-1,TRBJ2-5,CSAEKGETQYF
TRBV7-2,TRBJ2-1,CASSWGGPAVYREQFF
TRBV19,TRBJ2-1,CASSIVGGRNEQFF
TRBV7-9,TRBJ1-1,CASSLAAGGNTEAFF
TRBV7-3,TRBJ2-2,CASSRTDLDGELFF
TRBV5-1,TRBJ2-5,CASSFLQGAQETQYF
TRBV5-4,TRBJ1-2,CASSLGSLKGYTF
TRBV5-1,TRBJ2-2,CASSFEGSTGELFF
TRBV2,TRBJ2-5,CASSAGGGETQYF
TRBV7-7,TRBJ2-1,CASSPRDRGLSEQFF
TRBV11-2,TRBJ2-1,CASSLVVTEQFF
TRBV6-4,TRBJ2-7,CASTATYEQYF
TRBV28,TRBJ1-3,CASGGGWRGNTIYF
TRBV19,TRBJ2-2,CASSPRTGAVSRVTNTGELFF
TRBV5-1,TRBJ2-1,CASCRTSGASSYNEQFF
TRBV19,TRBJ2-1,CASRELAGGLEQFF
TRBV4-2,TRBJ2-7,CASSRKTSGRFHEQYF
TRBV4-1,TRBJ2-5,CASSQERQGKQETQYF
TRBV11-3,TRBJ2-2,CASSLRGQYHTNTGELFF
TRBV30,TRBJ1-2,CAWSVQGYGYTF